A selection of T cell receptor beta chains follows, all from one sample in a study of blood T cells in healthy people across ages. TCRdb independently ran MiXCR on the 5' RACE reads; one entry per CDR3 protein. The sample records around 1.5 million distinct CDR3 sequences, 30% to 40% being singletons. Source material: blood. The source is a young woman in good health. Each CDR3 is given with its conserved first and last residue. Expanded clones get a size class; other rows say once, few or many, or leave the size out.

v_call,clone_size,j_call,cdr3_aa
TRBV9,.,TRBJ2-5,CASSVVPNQETQYF
TRBV20-1,few,TRBJ2-7,CSAIRTGAYEQYF
TRBV12-3/TRBV12-4,.,TRBJ1-1,CASTQTTGFEAFF
TRBV6-1,once,TRBJ2-7,CASSVLGATRYF
TRBV29-1,few,TRBJ2-5,CSVGRAEETQYF
TRBV13,few,TRBJ2-5,CASSFQGNQETQYF
TRBV27,.,TRBJ2-1,CASSMGAYSSYNEQFF
TRBV3-1,.,TRBJ2-1,CASSQETLAVDNEQFF
TRBV9,few,TRBJ2-7,CASSPYEGRDPRDEQYF
TRBV28,few,TRBJ2-3,CASSSITLIAGTRVKTDTQYF
TRBV5-1,.,TRBJ2-1,CASSLRTSGRTYNEQFF
TRBV5-1,few,TRBJ2-1,CASRTLPAGGNEQFF
TRBV20-1,few,TRBJ2-1,CSASIAGLAQFF
TRBV3-1,.,TRBJ2-7,CAGSQDEQGIYEQYF
TRBV3-1,.,TRBJ2-3,CASSPGQEHTDTRYF
TRBV27,many,TRBJ1-2,CASSRAGDRDGYTF
TRBV27,few,TRBJ2-5,CAGSPNGHQETQYF
TRBV27,.,TRBJ1-3,CAGSRTGDSGNTIYF
TRBV7-9,.,TRBJ1-1,CASSLNLLNTEAFF
TRBV7-2,.,TRBJ2-1,CASSWVLAEGDEQFF
TRBV13,.,TRBJ2-1,CASSRDRASYNEQFF
TRBV18,.,TRBJ1-2,CASSPLGQLPLYDGYTF
TRBV6-5,once,TRBJ2-2,CASRPRRSTGELFF
TRBV29-1,few,TRBJ2-4,CSVEFNPGSQNIQYF
TRBV5-1,few,TRBJ1-1,CASSPSVGMNTEAFF
TRBV5-1,.,TRBJ2-1,CASSSQGNTYNEQFF
TRBV14,.,TRBJ2-1,CASSHGGGDRGHYNEQFF
TRBV28,.,TRBJ1-2,CASSKNNWAYGYTF
TRBV19,.,TRBJ1-5,CASSTAWSSNQPQHF
TRBV4-1,few,TRBJ1-1,CASSQDGQGIFMNTEAFF
TRBV6-5,.,TRBJ1-2,CASSYSGSGNYGYTF
TRBV6-6,.,TRBJ2-5,CASSYLTGTDQETQYF
TRBV20-1,.,TRBJ1-5,CSARDTFNQPQHF
TRBV4-2,.,TRBJ2-7,CASSQESGSGYEQYF
TRBV20-1,.,TRBJ1-6,CSARDRGGPLSSYNSPLHF
TRBV4-1,few,TRBJ2-7,CASSQAQGAPYEQYF
TRBV6-5,once,TRBJ2-5,CASSYKASSSEAQYF
TRBV20-1,.,TRBJ1-2,CSARARDIPYGYTF
TRBV25-1,.,TRBJ2-3,CASSDDQTSGTDTQYF
TRBV5-1,.,.,CASSPGISGRDYNEQYF
TRBV6-1,few,TRBJ2-7,CASRGDKGSGYEQYF
TRBV7-8,.,TRBJ2-7,CASSTMGGSPSYEQYF